The TCR beta chain described here comes from a study of cytomegalovirus exposure and HLA in healthy donors. On the study more broadly: The approximately 670 first-cohort repertoires and the 95 to 150 validation repertoires shared the same platform, a later analysis reported.

Germline CDR1 is SNHLY and CDR2 is FYNNEI. Trimming took 2 bases from V and 4 from J, leaving 5 bases between them. CDR3 length equals 12 residues. The table came from immunoSEQ multiplex PCR; TCRdb's copy has only in-frame clones and leaves some out. The sample has about 56,000 clones, around 93% seen once; the top ten hold more than 1.5%. This clone was observed a single time. The TCR originated in a woman younger than 35 in good health and CMV-seropositive. The gene calls are TRBV2 and TRBJ1-2, with TRBD1 as a possible D gene (5 bases). Material for sequencing was PBMCs. CDR3 loop: CASSEQGYGYTF. The CDR3 DNA follows: TGTGCCAGCAGTGAACAGGGCTATGGCTACACCTTC.